Reported below is one T cell receptor (beta chain). Antigen unknown. Sequenced by immunoSEQ multiplex PCR; TCRdb stores in-frame clones only, minus some. Seen here are 2 million to 2.5 million clones, roughly 94% observed once, and the top ten hold 0.1% to 0.15%. The data were obtained in a study of shared clonotypes between healthy human individuals. Overall study: Every donor yielded three CD4 naive, three CD4 memory, two CD8 naive and one CD8 memory plate. Findings of the study overall: In having few donors, the study represented limited genetic and exposure-history diversity.

With 5 bases clipped from V and 0 bases from J, the junction kept 7 bases outside the gene matches. Germline V gene sequence: CDR1 MNHEY, CDR2 SMNVEV (reference sequence). The CDR3 loop spans 17 amino acids. The chain has TRBV27 and TRBJ1-6; TRBD1 matches 7 bases. This sequence was found in a young man in good health. What was sequenced was naive CD4+ T cells sorted from blood. Subset here: CD45RA+ positively selected. This CDR3 reads CASSTNRQGSYNSPLHF. CDR3 coding DNA: TGTGCCAGCAGTACAAACCGACAGGGCTCCTATAATTCACCCCTCCACTTT.